This TCR beta chain derives from a study of T cells in women clearing cervical HPV infection. Study-wide context: No precancer developed; the control's incident HPV16 infection cleared within 12 months.

TCRdb keeps only in-frame clones here, not all; method: immunoSEQ multiplex PCR. This sample lists under 40,000 clones; its ten largest clones have roughly 6%. Turning to this clone: The CDR3 end falls 3 residues outside the read, so it is completed with the germline J gene.

The germline V gene encodes CDR1 LNHDA and CDR2 SQIVND (reference sequence). The CDR3 is made up of 13 amino acids. The chain links TRBV19 to TRBJ1-1; 9 nucleotides agree with TRBD1. Sequencing input: blood buffy coat. The receptor was isolated from a woman between 18 and 70 years old with a cervical HPV16 infection that either progressed to CIN3+ or cleared (not recorded which). The CDR3 loop is CASQTGGRSLAFF. The covered CDR3 bases are TGTGCCAGTCAGACAGGGGGTCGGTCTTTG.